The T cell receptor (beta chain) under discussion was sequenced for a study of memory CD4+ T cells and cytomegalovirus serostatus. Study-level findings and limits: CMV serostatus prediction reached median AUC approximately 0.95, or 0.91 with US-trained model.

This CDR3 has 13 amino acids. Germline-derived CDR1 and CDR2 are SGHAT and FQNNGV. Trimming pared 1 base from V and 12 bases from J, leaving 15 bases between. Single viable CD3+CD4+CD8-CD45RO+ cells were sorted as the memory CD4+ T cells. On this clone: Its antigen remains unknown.

The assay was immunoSEQ multiplex PCR, and TCRdb's table has in-frame clones only and misses some. The table lists 70,000 to 95,000 clones, more than 70% of them singletons. Source material: memory CD4+ T cells from blood. The clonotype comes from an adult in good health and CMV-seronegative. V is TRBV11-2 and J is TRBJ1-1, with D perhaps TRBD1 (5 bases). This chain's CDR3 is CASSLASGPRTFF. The DNA for the CDR3 is TGTGCCAGCAGCTTAGCTTCGGGGCCCCGTACTTTCTTT.